One and the same sample provided the 7 T cell receptor beta chains below, sequenced in a study of cytomegalovirus exposure and HLA in healthy donors. The PCR was carried out with 60 Vbeta primers and 13 Jbeta primers. Clones were read by immunoSEQ multiplex PCR, and TCRdb kept only the in-frame ones, dropping some. This table has about 180,000 clones, over 75% appearing once. The specimen sequenced was PBMCs. The receptors were sampled from a man in his sixties in good health and CMV-seronegative.

CDR3: CSVEIGANYGYTF. CDR3 sequence (DNA): TGCAGCGTTGAGATAGGGGCCAACTATGGCTACACCTTC. The genes are TRBV29-1 and TRBJ1-2; D is possibly TRBD1 (5 bases). This CDR3 spans 13 amino acids. In germline, CDR1 is SQVTM, CDR2 ANQGSEA. Trimming shortened V by 3 bases and J by 2 bases, and 10 bases separated the two germline ends.

The chain joins TRBV7-8 to TRBJ1-2, with TRBD1 matching 7 bases. CDR1 is SGHVS, CDR2 FQNEAQ, per germline. The CDR3 is 12 amino acids. Germline trimming cut 5 bases from V and 5 bases from J; bases unmatched to any gene: 2. CDR3 loop: CASSLQGYGYTF. The CDR3 region has the DNA TGTGCCAGCAGCCTACAGGGGTATGGCTACACCTTC.

The chain couples TRBV4-1 to TRBJ1-6; 10 bases match TRBD1. V was clipped by 5 bases and J by 7 bases; unmatched bases: 11. Looked up from germline, CDR1 is MGHRA and CDR2 is YSYEKL. This CDR3 spans 17 amino acids. CDR3 sequence (DNA): TGCGCCAGCAGCAAAGTGATGTGGGACAGGGGAAATTCACCCCTCCACTTT. It encodes CASSKVMWDRGNSPLHF.

The chain uses TRBV25-1 and TRBJ2-5, with a weak D call TRBD2 (6 bases). This CDR3 has 16 residues. Germline CDR1 reads MGHDK; CDR2 reads SYGVNS. Trimming stripped 3 bases from V and 4 bases from J, with 18 bases between. Written as DNA, the CDR3 is TGTGCCAGCAGTGACAGTGGGCGGGGAGTTAGAGAGACCCAGTACTTC. It specifies CASSDSGRGVRETQYF.

V is TRBV9 and J is TRBJ2-5; 8 bases fit TRBD2. The germline gives CDR1 SGDLS, CDR2 YYNGEE. V lost 5 bases to trimming and J lost 5 bases; unmatched junction nucleotides: 14. This CDR3 is 16 amino acids long. The CDR3 spells CASRRGLGGEGETQYF. CDR3 in DNA: TGTGCCAGCAGGAGGGGACTAGGGGGGGAGGGTGAGACCCAGTACTTC.

This chain links TRBV6-5 with TRBJ2-7; 10 bases are a match to TRBD1. Trimming removed 4 bases from V and 1 base from J; junction bases left unmatched: 4. Germline V gene lookup returns CDR1 MNHEY and CDR2 SVGAGI. This CDR3 has 15 residues. CDR3 sequence: CASSSDRGKSYEQYF. Here the CDR3 DNA reads TGTGCCAGCAGTTCGGACAGGGGGAAGTCCTACGAGCAGTACTTC.

This chain joins TRBV5-1 and TRBJ2-7; 7 bases fit TRBD1. Germline CDR1 and CDR2: SGHRS and YFSETQ. V was clipped by 5 bases and J by 3 bases; unmatched bases: 11. CDR3 length: 15 residues. The DNA of the CDR3 is TGCGCCAGCAGGTTCAGGGGGACAGAGAACTACGAGCAGTACTTC. Translation: CASRFRGTENYEQYF.